The 2 T cell receptor beta chains listed next were all sequenced from one sample in a study of blood T cell repertoires in COVID-19. TCRdb's copy holds only in-frame clones and misses some; the assay was immunoSEQ multiplex PCR. The sample yields over 300,000 clones, around nine tenths seen once. The sample taken for sequencing was PBMCs or T cells enriched from blood (not recorded which). The origin of the receptors is a woman in her 30s who had recovered from COVID-19.

The J gene is TRBJ1-2, the V gene TRBV12-3 or TRBV12-4; D unresolved. CDR3 length: 11 amino acids. Trimming removed 8 bases from V and 7 bases from J, with 11 bases in between. In DNA, the CDR3 is TGTGCCAGCGGGAGGCTGGTTGGCTACACCTTC. Its protein product is CASGRLVGYTF.

This chain links TRBV7-6 with TRBJ2-5; 7 bases align to TRBD2. The germline gives CDR1 SGHVS, CDR2 FNYEAQ. The length of the CDR3 is 13 residues. The J segment lost 3 bases and the V segment lost 5 bases, leaving 3 bases of the junction unmatched. This CDR3 is CASSSGLEETQYF. CDR3 nucleotide sequence: TGTGCCAGCAGCAGCGGACTAGAAGAGACCCAGTACTTC.